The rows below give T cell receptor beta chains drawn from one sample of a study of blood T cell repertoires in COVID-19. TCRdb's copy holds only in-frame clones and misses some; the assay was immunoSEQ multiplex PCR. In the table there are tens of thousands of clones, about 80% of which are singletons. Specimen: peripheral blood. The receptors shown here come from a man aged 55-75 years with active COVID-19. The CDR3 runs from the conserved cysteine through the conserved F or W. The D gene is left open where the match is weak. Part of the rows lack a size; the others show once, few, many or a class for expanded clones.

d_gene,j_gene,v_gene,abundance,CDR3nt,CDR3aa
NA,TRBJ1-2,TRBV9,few,TGTGCCAGCAGCGATGACAGTGGTCGGGATGGCTACACCTTC,CASSDDSGRDGYTF
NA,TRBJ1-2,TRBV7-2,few,TGTGCCAGCAGCCCTTACCGAGGAGGCGGCTACACCTTC,CASSPYRGGGYTF
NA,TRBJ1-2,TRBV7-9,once,TGTGCCAGCAGCCCTATCAGGGGCGACTATGGCTACACCTTC,CASSPIRGDYGYTF
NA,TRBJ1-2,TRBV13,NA,TGTGCCAGCAGCTTCGGACAGATGCTTGGCTACACCTTC,CASSFGQMLGYTF
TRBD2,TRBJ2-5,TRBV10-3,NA,TGTGCCATCCGGAGCGGGGGGCAAGAGACCCAGTACTTC,CAIRSGGQETQYF
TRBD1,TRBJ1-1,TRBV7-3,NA,TGTGCCAGCAGCCGCGGACAGGGGAACACTGAAGCTTTCTTT,CASSRGQGNTEAFF
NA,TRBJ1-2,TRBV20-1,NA,TGCAGTGCTAGTCCAGGGAATGGCTACACCTTC,CSASPGNGYTF
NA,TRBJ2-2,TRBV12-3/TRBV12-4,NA,TGTGCCAGCAGCCCCTTAGGAGTCGGGGAGCTGTTTTTT,CASSPLGVGELFF
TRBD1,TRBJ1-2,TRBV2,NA,TGTGCCAGCAGTGGACAGGGTTCTAGGGGCTACACCTTC,CASSGQGSRGYTF
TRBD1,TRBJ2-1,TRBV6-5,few,TGTGCCAGCAGTAACGGACAGGGACAGTTCTTC,CASSNGQGQFF
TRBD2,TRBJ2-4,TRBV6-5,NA,TGTGCCAGCACCCTGGGAGGGTTAGGGAACATTCAGTACTTC,CASTLGGLGNIQYF
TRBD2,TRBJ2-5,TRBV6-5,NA,TGTGCCAGCACGCCTAGCGGGGGGATTCAAGAGACCCAGTACTTC,CASTPSGGIQETQYF
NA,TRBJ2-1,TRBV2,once,TGTGCCAGCAGTTGGACAGTCTACAATGAGCAGTTCTTC,CASSWTVYNEQFF
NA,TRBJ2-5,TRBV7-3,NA,TGTGCCAGCAGCAGAGGGGGCCAAGAGACCCAGTACTTC,CASSRGGQETQYF
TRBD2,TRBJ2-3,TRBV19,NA,TGTGCCAGTACCCGGGGTAGCGGGAGTACAGATACGCAGTATTTT,CASTRGSGSTDTQYF
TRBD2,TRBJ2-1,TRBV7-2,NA,TGTGCCAGCAGCTTAGGGCGGGGGGCAGCTGAGCAGTTCTTC,CASSLGRGAAEQFF
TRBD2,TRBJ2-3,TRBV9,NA,TGTGCCAGCAGCGTCGCTAGCGGGGGGGCAGGAGATACGCAGTATTTT,CASSVASGGAGDTQYF
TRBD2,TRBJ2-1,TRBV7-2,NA,TGTGCCAGCAGCACGACTAGCGAAACCTACAATGAGCAGTTCTTC,CASSTTSETYNEQFF
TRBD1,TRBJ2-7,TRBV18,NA,TGTGCCAGCTCACCATCGACAGGGGGCTACGAGCAGTACTTC,CASSPSTGGYEQYF
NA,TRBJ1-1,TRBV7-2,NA,TGTGCCAACCAGCCAGGGTCCACTGAAGCTTTCTTT,CANQPGSTEAFF
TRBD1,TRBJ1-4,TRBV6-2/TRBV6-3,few,TGTGCCAGCAGTGTCGACAGGGGTGAAAAACTGTTTTTT,CASSVDRGEKLFF
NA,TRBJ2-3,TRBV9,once,TGTGCCAGCAGCGTAGGCGGTAACACAGATACGCAGTATTTT,CASSVGGNTDTQYF
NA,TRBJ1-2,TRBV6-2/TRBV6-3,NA,TGTGCCAGCAGCGAGCCTCACTATGGCTACACCTTC,CASSEPHYGYTF